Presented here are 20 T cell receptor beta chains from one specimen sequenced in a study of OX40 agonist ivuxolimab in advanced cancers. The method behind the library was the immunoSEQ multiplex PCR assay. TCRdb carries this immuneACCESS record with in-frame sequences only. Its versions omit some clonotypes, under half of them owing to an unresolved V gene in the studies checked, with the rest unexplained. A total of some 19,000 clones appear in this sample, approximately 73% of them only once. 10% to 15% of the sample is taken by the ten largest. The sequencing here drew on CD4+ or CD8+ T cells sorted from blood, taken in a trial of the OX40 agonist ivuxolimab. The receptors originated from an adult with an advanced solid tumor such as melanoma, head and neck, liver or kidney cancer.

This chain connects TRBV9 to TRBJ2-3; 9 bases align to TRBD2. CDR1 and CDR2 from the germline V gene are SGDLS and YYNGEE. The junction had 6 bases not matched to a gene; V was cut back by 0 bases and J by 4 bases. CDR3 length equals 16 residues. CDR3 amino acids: CASSVEGSGSADTQYF. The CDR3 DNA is TGTGCCAGCAGCGTAGAAGGTAGCGGGAGCGCAGATACGCAGTATTTT. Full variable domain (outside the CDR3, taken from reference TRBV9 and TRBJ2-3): DSGVTQTPKHLITATGQRVTLRCSPRSGDLSVYWYQQSLDQGLQFLIQYYNGEERAKGNILERFSAQQFPDLHSELNLSSLELGDSALYFCASSVEGSGSADTQYFGPGTRLTVL.

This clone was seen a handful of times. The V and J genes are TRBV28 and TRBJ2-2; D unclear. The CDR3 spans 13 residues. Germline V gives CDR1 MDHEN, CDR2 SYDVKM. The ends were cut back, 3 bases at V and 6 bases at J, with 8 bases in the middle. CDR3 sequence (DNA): TGTGCCAGCAGTTTGGGCGGCCCCGGGGAGCTGTTTTTT. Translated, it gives CASSLGGPGELFF.

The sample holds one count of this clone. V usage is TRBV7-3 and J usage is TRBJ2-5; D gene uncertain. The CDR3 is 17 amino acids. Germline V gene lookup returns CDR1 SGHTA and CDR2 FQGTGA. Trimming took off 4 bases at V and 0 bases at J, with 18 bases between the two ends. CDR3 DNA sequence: TGTGCCAGCAGCTCAACTCGCTACGAGAGGTACCAAGAGACCCAGTACTTC. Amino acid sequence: CASSSTRYERYQETQYF.

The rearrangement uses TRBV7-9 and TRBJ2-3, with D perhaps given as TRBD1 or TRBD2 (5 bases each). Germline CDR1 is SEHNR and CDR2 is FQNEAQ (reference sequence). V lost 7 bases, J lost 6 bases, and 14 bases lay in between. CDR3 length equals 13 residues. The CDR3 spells CASTRDRSDTQYF. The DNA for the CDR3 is TGTGCCAGCACCAGGGACCGGTCGGATACGCAGTATTTT.

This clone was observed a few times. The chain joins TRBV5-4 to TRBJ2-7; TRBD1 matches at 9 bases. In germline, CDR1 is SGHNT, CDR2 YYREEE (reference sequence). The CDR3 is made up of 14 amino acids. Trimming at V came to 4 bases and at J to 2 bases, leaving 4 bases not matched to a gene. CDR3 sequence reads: CASSLRTGAYEQYF. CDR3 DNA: TGTGCCAGCAGCCTTCGGACAGGGGCCTACGAGCAGTACTTC.

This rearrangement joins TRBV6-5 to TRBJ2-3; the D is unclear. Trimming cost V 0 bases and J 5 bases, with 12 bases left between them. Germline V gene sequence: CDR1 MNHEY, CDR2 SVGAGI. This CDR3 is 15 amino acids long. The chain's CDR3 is CASSYSPLVQDTQYF. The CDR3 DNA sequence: TGTGCCAGCAGTTACTCTCCCTTGGTTCAAGATACGCAGTATTTT.

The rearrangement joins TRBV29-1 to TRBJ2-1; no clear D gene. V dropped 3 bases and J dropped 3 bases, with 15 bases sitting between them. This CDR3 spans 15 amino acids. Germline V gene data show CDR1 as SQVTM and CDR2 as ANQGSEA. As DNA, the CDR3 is TGCAGCGTTGAGGAACCAGTGAGAAACTACAATGAGCAGTTCTTC. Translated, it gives CSVEEPVRNYNEQFF.

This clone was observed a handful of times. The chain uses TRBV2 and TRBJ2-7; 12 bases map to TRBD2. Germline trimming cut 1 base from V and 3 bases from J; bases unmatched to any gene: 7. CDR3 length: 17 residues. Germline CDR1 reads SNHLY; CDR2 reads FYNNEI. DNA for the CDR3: TGTGCCAGCAGTGAAGTTATAACTAGCGGGGGGTACTACGAGCAGTACTTC. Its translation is CASSEVITSGGYYEQYF.

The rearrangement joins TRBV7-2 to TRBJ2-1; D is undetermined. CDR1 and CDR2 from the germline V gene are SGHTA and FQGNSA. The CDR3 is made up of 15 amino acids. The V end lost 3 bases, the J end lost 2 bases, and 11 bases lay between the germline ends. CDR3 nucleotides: TGTGCCAGCAGCTTTATAGGTGGGACCTACAATGAGCAGTTCTTC. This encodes CASSFIGGTYNEQFF.

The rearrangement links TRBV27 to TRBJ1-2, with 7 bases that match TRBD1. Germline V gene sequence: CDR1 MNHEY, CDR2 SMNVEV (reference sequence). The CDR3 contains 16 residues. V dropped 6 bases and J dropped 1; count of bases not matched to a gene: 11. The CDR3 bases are TGTGCCAGCAGCCGAGACAGGGATTATCGTAACTATGGCTACACCTTC. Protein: CASSRDRDYRNYGYTF.

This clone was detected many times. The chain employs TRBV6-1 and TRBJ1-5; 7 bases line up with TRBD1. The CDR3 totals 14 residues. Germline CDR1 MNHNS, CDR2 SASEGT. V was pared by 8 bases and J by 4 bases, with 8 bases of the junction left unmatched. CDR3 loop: CASWAGGLNQPQHF. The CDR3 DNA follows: TGTGCCAGCTGGGCAGGGGGGCTAAATCAGCCCCAGCATTTT.

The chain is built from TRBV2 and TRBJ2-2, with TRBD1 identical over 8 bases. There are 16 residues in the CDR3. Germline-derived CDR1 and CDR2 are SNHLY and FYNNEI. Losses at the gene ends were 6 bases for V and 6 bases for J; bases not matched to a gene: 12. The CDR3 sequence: CASRAQGAGGPGELFF. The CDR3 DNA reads TGTGCCAGCAGAGCCCAGGGGGCTGGAGGCCCCGGGGAGCTGTTTTTT.

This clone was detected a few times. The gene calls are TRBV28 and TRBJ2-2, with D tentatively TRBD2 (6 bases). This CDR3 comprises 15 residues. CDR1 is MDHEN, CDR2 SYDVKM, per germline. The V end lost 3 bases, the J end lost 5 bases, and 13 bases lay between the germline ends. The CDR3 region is CASSFLAGRTGELFF. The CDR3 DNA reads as TGTGCCAGCAGTTTTCTGGCAGGGAGGACCGGGGAGCTGTTTTTT.

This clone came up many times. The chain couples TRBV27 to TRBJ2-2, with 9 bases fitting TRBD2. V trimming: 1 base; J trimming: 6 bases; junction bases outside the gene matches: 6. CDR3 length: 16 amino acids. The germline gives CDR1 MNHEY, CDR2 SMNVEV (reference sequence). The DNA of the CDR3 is TGTGCCAGCAGTTTATTAGCTAGCGGGGTATCCGGGGAGCTGTTTTTT. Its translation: CASSLLASGVSGELFF.

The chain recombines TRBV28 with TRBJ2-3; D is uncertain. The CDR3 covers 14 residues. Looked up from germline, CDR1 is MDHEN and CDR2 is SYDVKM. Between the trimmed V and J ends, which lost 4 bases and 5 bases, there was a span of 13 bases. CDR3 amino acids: CASSSVPLGDTQYF. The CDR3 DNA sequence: TGTGCCAGCAGTTCTGTCCCCTTGGGAGATACGCAGTATTTT.

CDR3 protein: CASSLWDSANYEQYF. In DNA, the CDR3 is TGTGCCAGCAGTTTATGGGACAGCGCTAACTACGAGCAGTACTTC. The rearrangement links TRBV28 to TRBJ2-7, with a weak D call TRBD1 (6 bases). CDR1 is MDHEN and CDR2 is SYDVKM in the germline V gene. Trimming pared 0 bases from V and 3 bases from J, leaving 12 bases between. The CDR3 covers 15 residues.

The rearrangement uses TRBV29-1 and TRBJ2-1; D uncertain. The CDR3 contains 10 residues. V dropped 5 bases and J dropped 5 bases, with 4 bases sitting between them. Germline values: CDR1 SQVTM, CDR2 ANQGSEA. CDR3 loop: CSVQNNEQFF. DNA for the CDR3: TGCAGCGTTCAGAACAATGAGCAGTTCTTC.

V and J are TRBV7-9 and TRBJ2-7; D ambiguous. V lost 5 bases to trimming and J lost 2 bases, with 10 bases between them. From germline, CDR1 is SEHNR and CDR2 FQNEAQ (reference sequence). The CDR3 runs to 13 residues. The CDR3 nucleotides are TGTGCCAGCAGCGAGAGTGGCCCCTACGAGCAGTACTTC. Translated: CASSESGPYEQYF.

CDR3 residues: CASSYSDRITDTQYF. DNA of the CDR3: TGTGCCAGCAGTTACTCGGACCGGATCACAGATACGCAGTATTTT. V usage is TRBV6-5 and J usage is TRBJ2-3; D not resolved. Germline V gene data show CDR1 as MNHEY and CDR2 as SVGAGI. V gave up 0 bases and J gave up 2 bases, with 9 bases separating them. The CDR3 contains 15 residues.

CDR3 sequence reads: CASSHQGVGTEAFF. The CDR3 coding sequence is TGCGCCAGCAGCCACCAGGGAGTTGGCACTGAAGCTTTCTTT. The chain links TRBV5-1 to TRBJ1-1, with D tentatively TRBD1 (5 bases). Germline values: CDR1 SGHRS, CDR2 YFSETQ. The CDR3 has 14 amino acids. Trimming took off 4 bases at V and 4 bases at J, with 14 bases between the two ends.